Listed below are T cell receptor beta chains from one sample, sequenced in a study of T cell responses to AZD1222 COVID-19 vaccine. The table came from immunoSEQ multiplex PCR; TCRdb's copy has only in-frame clones and leaves some out. The sample shows 130,000 or so clones, more than 85% of them seen only once. The input for sequencing was peripheral blood, taken on day 0 of AZD1222 vaccination. These receptors were taken from an adult in good health. Both conserved end residues are part of each CDR3. A D gene is named only where the DNA matches it firmly. Expanded clones are given a class, and other clones once, few, many or no size at all.

d_call	v_call	j_call	clone_size	cdr3_nt	cdr3_aa
.	TRBV6-5	TRBJ2-7	.	TGTGCCAGCAGTTCGCTGGCTTTCTCCTACGAGCAGTACTTC	CASSSLAFSYEQYF
TRBD2	TRBV7-9	TRBJ2-3	.	TGTGCCAGCAGCCGAGCCTTGACTAGCGGGATGGCAGATACGCAGTATTTT	CASSRALTSGMADTQYF
.	TRBV5-1	TRBJ2-3	.	TGCGCCAGCAGCTTGGCAGGGAGCACAGATACGCAGTATTTT	CASSLAGSTDTQYF
.	TRBV5-6	TRBJ2-5	.	TGTGCCAGCACCGCCCTCCGTGAGCAGGAGACCCAGTACTTC	CASTALREQETQYF
TRBD2	TRBV27	TRBJ2-1	.	TGTGCCACCCACCAAGGGCGGCGGGGGGGCCCAGGTTACAATGAGCAGTTCTTC	CATHQGRRGGPGYNEQFF
TRBD1	TRBV11-2	TRBJ1-2	.	TGTGCCAGCAGCCCCCGGGACAGGGGAGGAGTATATGGCTACACCTTC	CASSPRDRGGVYGYTF
.	TRBV7-2	TRBJ1-4	.	TGTGCCAGCAGCTTAGAGGTGGGGGCGAGTGAAAAACTGTTTTTT	CASSLEVGASEKLFF
TRBD2	TRBV6-1	TRBJ2-3	.	TGTGCCAGCAGTGAAGTCGTAGCGGGGGGGACAGATACGCAGTATTTT	CASSEVVAGGTDTQYF
.	TRBV9	TRBJ1-6	.	TGTGCCAGCAGCGGGTCGACAGAACCGAGCTCCTATAATTCACCCCTCCACTTT	CASSGSTEPSSYNSPLHF
.	TRBV29-1	TRBJ1-5	.	TGCAGCGTTGAAGTACGGCCGAATCAGCCCCAGCATTTT	CSVEVRPNQPQHF
.	TRBV7-7	TRBJ2-7	.	TGTGCCAGCAGCTTACACTCGGGAACGGAGCAGTACTTC	CASSLHSGTEQYF
TRBD2	TRBV19	TRBJ2-7	.	TGTGCCAGTAGCATGACGGGAGGCAGGGTGACCTACGAGCAGTACTTC	CASSMTGGRVTYEQYF
TRBD1	TRBV11-3	TRBJ1-1	once	TGTGCCAGCAGTTCCCAGGGGGCGGCTGAAGCTTTCTTT	CASSSQGAAEAFF
TRBD1	TRBV2	TRBJ1-6	.	TGTGCCAGCAGTGAAGAGGGACAGTTGCTAAATTCACCCCTCCACTTT	CASSEEGQLLNSPLHF
TRBD2	TRBV7-9	TRBJ2-5	once	TGTGCCAGCAGAAGACTGGGTAGCGGGGGGCAAGAGACCCAGTACTTC	CASRRLGSGGQETQYF
.	TRBV9	TRBJ2-3	.	TGTGCCAGCAGCGTAGCTACGGGGGAGGCAGATACGCAGTATTTT	CASSVATGEADTQYF
TRBD1	TRBV19	TRBJ1-5	.	TGTGCCAGTAGTATTAGGACAGGGGTAAAGGTCAATCAGCCCCAGCATTTT	CASSIRTGVKVNQPQHF
TRBD1	TRBV29-1	TRBJ1-2	few	TGCAGCGCGGGACAGATAATCGGTGATGGCTACACCTTC	CSAGQIIGDGYTF
.	TRBV2	TRBJ2-2	once	TGTGCCAGCAGTTTAATCACTCCTTTACCCGGGGAGCTGTTTTTT	CASSLITPLPGELFF
.	TRBV29-1	TRBJ2-5	.	TGCAGCGTGGTACAGGGTATCGAGACCCAGTACTTC	CSVVQGIETQYF
.	TRBV28	TRBJ1-6	once	TGTGCCAGCAGTTTAGGACACTCATTCTATAATTCACCCCTCCACTTT	CASSLGHSFYNSPLHF
.	TRBV4-2	TRBJ1-1	.	TGTGCCAGCAGCCAACCTAATTGGGGCAGGATGAACACTGAAGCTTTCTTT	CASSQPNWGRMNTEAFF
.	TRBV15	TRBJ1-2	.	TGTGCCACCAGCAGAGATGCAGACGGAGGCGGGAATGGCTACACCTTC	CATSRDADGGGNGYTF
.	TRBV18	TRBJ1-1	.	TGTGCCAGCTCACCACTGTCTGAAGGACATGGGGGCTTT	CASSPLSEGHGGF
.	TRBV11-2	TRBJ2-3	.	TGTGCCAGCAGCTTACGGCAGGGGGGGACAGATACGCAGTATTTT	CASSLRQGGTDTQYF
.	TRBV11-2	TRBJ1-3	.	TGTGCCAGCAGCCACCGGACAGGAAACACCATATATTTT	CASSHRTGNTIYF
.	TRBV6-2/TRBV6-3	TRBJ1-3	.	TGTGCCAGCAGTTACTCATCAGGACAACGGACAACCATATATTTT	CASSYSSGQRTTIYF
.	TRBV7-3	TRBJ2-7	once	TGTGCCAGCAGCTTAAGTGCAGGGCCTTCCTACGAGCAGTACTTC	CASSLSAGPSYEQYF
TRBD1	TRBV19	TRBJ1-1	.	TGTGCCAGTAGGACAGGACAGGGGGCGTCTGAAGCTTTCTTT	CASRTGQGASEAFF
.	TRBV12-3/TRBV12-4	TRBJ1-2	.	TGTGCCAGCAGTTTAGTAGGGGATGGCTACACCTTC	CASSLVGDGYTF
TRBD1	TRBV27	TRBJ2-7	.	TGTGCCAGCAGTTCCGACAGGGAACTTCACATACAGCAGTACTTC	CASSSDRELHIQQYF
.	TRBV15	TRBJ2-3	.	TGTGCCACCAGCAGAGATCCCCTCATGACGGCTCCCGCGGCAGATACGCAGTATTTT	CATSRDPLMTAPAADTQYF
.	TRBV6-5	TRBJ1-5	.	TGTGCCAGCAGTCGCTCAATGAATGATCAGCCCCAGCATTTT	CASSRSMNDQPQHF
.	TRBV6-5	TRBJ1-1	.	TGTGCCAGCAGTTACTACGGCTTGAACACTGAAGCTTTCTTT	CASSYYGLNTEAFF
.	TRBV4-1	TRBJ2-1	.	TGCGCCAGCAGCCAGACAGCTTACAATGAGCAGTTCTTC	CASSQTAYNEQFF
.	TRBV4-1	TRBJ2-7	.	TGCGCCAGCAGCCACAGGGTGGGTGAGCAGTACTTC	CASSHRVGEQYF
.	TRBV4-3	TRBJ1-1	.	TGCGCCAGCAGCCAAGATTGGGGTCGGACAGATGAAGCTTTCTTT	CASSQDWGRTDEAFF
TRBD1	TRBV7-9	TRBJ1-1	.	TGTGCCAGCAGCTCGACAGGGGGTGAAGCTTTCTTT	CASSSTGGEAFF
.	TRBV7-2	TRBJ2-7	.	TGTGCCAGCAGCTTAACCTCCTACGAGCAGTACTTC	CASSLTSYEQYF
.	TRBV5-4	TRBJ1-2	.	TGTGCCAGCAGCTTGGCAGGGCGGGATGGCTACACCTTC	CASSLAGRDGYTF
TRBD1	TRBV19	TRBJ1-5	few	TGTGCCAGTAGCTACGACAGGGGATACAATCAGCCCCAGCATTTT	CASSYDRGYNQPQHF
.	TRBV12-5	TRBJ2-7	.	TGTGCTAGTGCTGCAACGGACGGCACCACCTACGAGCAGTACTTC	CASAATDGTTYEQYF
.	TRBV18	TRBJ2-7	.	TGTGCCAGCTCCCACCGAGTGCAGGATAACTACGAGCAGTACTTC	CASSHRVQDNYEQYF
TRBD2	TRBV5-4	TRBJ2-2	.	TGTGCCAGCAGCCAGGGACTAGCGGGTAACACCGGGGAGCTGTTTTTT	CASSQGLAGNTGELFF
.	TRBV28	TRBJ1-1	.	TGTGCCAGCAGTTTGTACTTGGGGAACACTGAAGCTTTCTTT	CASSLYLGNTEAFF
.	TRBV4-3	TRBJ2-3	few	TGCGCCAGCAGCCTGGGGTTGGGGATACCGGCAGATACGCAGTATTTT	CASSLGLGIPADTQYF